These T cell receptor beta chains were read from a single sample in a study of early T cells in non-severe SARS-CoV-2 infection. TCRdb ran MiXCR on the 5' RACE reads and lists one entry per CDR3 protein. The sample includes around 44,000 distinct CDR3 sequences, around 6.1% seen only once; the top ten take about 20%. Source: whole blood, taken at baseline. The source is an adult who was a healthcare worker with PCR-confirmed SARS-CoV-2 infection or an uninfected control (not recorded which). Both conserved end residues are part of each CDR3. D genes are given only for firm matches. Size values are once, few and many counts, or a class for expanded clones, and some rows have none.

CDR3aa,CDR3nt,d_gene,j_gene,abundance,v_gene
CAISESALHEQFF,TGTGCCATCAGTGAATCCGCCTTACATGAGCAGTTCTTC,.,TRBJ2-1,many,TRBV10-3
CASSLLGLAPDTQYF,TGTGCCAGCAGCTTGCTTGGACTAGCCCCAGATACGCAGTATTTT,TRBD2,TRBJ2-3,.,TRBV5-5
CASSSGPEQYF,TGTGCCAGCAGCTCGGGACCAGAGCAGTACTTC,.,TRBJ2-7,.,TRBV7-2
CASSEDKGSEKLFF,TGTGCCAGCAGTGAAGACAAGGGATCCGAAAAACTGTTTTTT,.,TRBJ1-4,few,TRBV2
CASSQDLPYEQYF,TGTGCCAGCAGCCAAGATCTCCCCTACGAGCAGTACTTC,.,TRBJ2-7,few,TRBV4-2
CAIAIAHQGYEQYF,TGTGCCATCGCCATCGCACACCAGGGCTACGAGCAGTACTTC,.,TRBJ2-7,.,TRBV10-3
CAISGGTEARYQETQYF,TGTGCCATCAGTGGAGGGACAGAAGCAAGGTACCAAGAGACCCAGTACTTC,TRBD1,TRBJ2-5,.,TRBV10-3
CAWQPALWSEAFF,TGTGCCTGGCAACCAGCCCTATGGTCCGAAGCTTTCTTT,.,TRBJ1-1,many,TRBV30
CAISAASGVAYEQYF,TGTGCCATCAGTGCGGCTAGCGGGGTTGCCTACGAGCAGTACTTC,TRBD2,TRBJ2-7,.,TRBV10-3
CASTRGGTGLDNEQFF,TGTGCCAGCACCCGCGGCGGGACAGGGCTGGATAATGAGCAGTTCTTC,TRBD1,TRBJ2-1,few,TRBV6-6
CASRQGMAQHF,TGTGCCAGCCGTCAAGGGATGGCCCAGCATTTT,.,TRBJ1-5,.,TRBV6-6
CATERLNEQFF,TGTGCCACCGAGAGGCTGAATGAGCAGTTCTTC,.,TRBJ2-1,many,TRBV24-1
CASSEGGNTIYF,TGTGCCAGCAGCGAAGGGGGAAACACCATATATTTT,.,TRBJ1-3,few,TRBV9
CASSIDRGWNNEQFF,TGTGCCAGCAGCATTGACAGGGGCTGGAACAATGAGCAGTTCTTC,TRBD1,TRBJ2-1,many,TRBV12-3/TRBV12-4
CASSQESATPYGYTF,TGTGCCAGCAGCCAAGAAAGTGCGACTCCCTATGGCTACACCTTC,.,TRBJ1-2,many,TRBV4-2
CATSAKREYLDTQYF,TGTGCCACCAGTGCCAAGCGGGAGTATCTAGATACGCAGTATTTT,TRBD2,TRBJ2-3,.,TRBV24-1
CATSDLHGGVRDEQFF,TGTGCCACCAGTGATTTGCACGGCGGGGTTCGGGATGAGCAGTTCTTC,.,TRBJ2-1,many,TRBV24-1
CASSLGTLLRWDTQYF,TGTGCCAGCAGCTTGGGGACTCTCCTAAGATGGGATACGCAGTATTTT,.,TRBJ2-3,few,TRBV7-2
CASSPGLAGLSSYEQYF,TGTGCCAGCAGCCCGGGACTAGCGGGCCTTTCCTCCTACGAGCAGTACTTC,TRBD2,TRBJ2-7,few,TRBV7-8
CASSPRAGIDTGELFF,TGTGCCAGCAGCCCACGGGCAGGGATCGACACCGGGGAGCTGTTTTTT,.,TRBJ2-2,many,TRBV7-6
CASSLGTPKQYF,TGTGCCAGCAGCCTTGGGACGCCTAAGCAGTACTTC,.,TRBJ2-7,few,TRBV11-1
CATSRVVGLNEQFF,TGTGCCACCAGCAGAGTGGTTGGGCTCAATGAGCAGTTCTTC,.,TRBJ2-1,medium-sized,TRBV15
CASSPTRGNTEAFF,TGTGCCAGCAGTCCGACTAGAGGAAACACTGAAGCTTTCTTT,.,TRBJ1-1,.,TRBV12-3/TRBV12-4
CASSQEPPRSDRENYGYTF,TGCGCCAGCAGCCAAGAACCCCCTCGCTCCGACAGGGAAAACTATGGCTACACCTTC,TRBD1,TRBJ1-2,many,TRBV4-3
CARDLRGRAGEQYF,TGTGCCAGGGACCTCCGCGGGAGGGCCGGGGAGCAGTACTTC,TRBD2,TRBJ2-7,few,TRBV6-9
CATGTGGSEQYF,TGTGCCACCGGGACAGGGGGTTCCGAGCAGTACTTC,TRBD1,TRBJ2-7,.,TRBV3-1
CASSLAPTSGTGGTQYF,TGTGCCAGCAGCTTAGCACCTACTAGCGGGACGGGCGGGACCCAGTACTTC,TRBD2,TRBJ2-5,many,TRBV7-8
CASLPGRGNEQYF,TGTGCCAGCCTTCCAGGCAGGGGCAACGAGCAGTACTTC,.,TRBJ2-7,many,TRBV7-2
CASWTGRAEQFF,TGTGCCAGCTGGACAGGGAGAGCTGAGCAGTTCTTC,TRBD1,TRBJ2-1,.,TRBV6-2/TRBV6-3
CSVAESTDTQYF,TGCAGCGTTGCGGAGTCCACAGATACGCAGTATTTT,.,TRBJ2-3,.,TRBV29-1
CASSRGGVDSPLHF,TGCGCCAGCAGCCGCGGGGGCGTGGATTCACCCCTCCACTTT,.,TRBJ1-6,many,TRBV4-3
CASSLEGADGYTF,TGTGCCAGCAGCTTAGAGGGGGCGGATGGCTACACCTTC,TRBD1,TRBJ1-2,.,TRBV7-9
CASSPSRPSGQYF,TGTGCCAGCAGCCCATCGCGGCCTTCCGGGCAGTACTTC,.,TRBJ2-7,few,TRBV14
CASASHRDRLREKLFF,TGTGCCAGCGCAAGCCACAGGGACCGATTAAGAGAAAAACTGTTTTTT,.,TRBJ1-4,many,TRBV27
CASSQGDLGREQYF,TGTGCCAGCAGCCAAGGGGACCTCGGGAGGGAGCAGTACTTC,TRBD2,TRBJ2-7,many,TRBV3-1
CSAQKDSPSTDTQYF,TGCAGTGCTCAGAAAGACTCCCCTAGCACAGATACGCAGTATTTT,.,TRBJ2-3,many,TRBV20-1
CASSLVVGYEQFF,TGTGCCAGCAGTTTAGTGGTAGGCTATGAGCAGTTCTTC,.,TRBJ2-1,few,TRBV12-3/TRBV12-4
CSGKGGQTFF,TGCAGCGGGAAGGGTGGACAGACGTTCTTC,.,TRBJ2-1,many,TRBV29-1
CASSKQHSAPYEQYF,TGTGCCAGTTCCAAGCAGCACAGCGCCCCCTACGAGCAGTACTTC,.,TRBJ2-7,many,TRBV6-2/TRBV6-3
CASGQGLARQYF,TGTGCTAGTGGTCAGGGACTAGCAAGGCAGTACTTC,TRBD2,TRBJ2-7,few,TRBV12-5
CSVEEPPRGYTF,TGCAGCGTTGAAGAACCACCGAGAGGCTACACCTTC,.,TRBJ1-2,few,TRBV29-1
CASSPAGGLAHNEQFF,TGTGCCAGCAGTCCAGCGGGAGGGCTTGCCCACAATGAGCAGTTCTTC,TRBD2,TRBJ2-1,many,TRBV6-5
CSARDPDRVEYGYTF,TGCAGTGCTAGAGATCCCGATAGGGTGGAGTATGGCTACACCTTC,.,TRBJ1-2,many,TRBV20-1
CASSHSQTGPNEQFF,TGTGCCAGCAGCCACTCACAGACAGGGCCCAATGAGCAGTTCTTC,TRBD1,TRBJ2-1,.,TRBV9
CASGSTNSYEQYF,TGTGCCAGCGGGAGCACTAACTCCTACGAGCAGTACTTC,.,TRBJ2-7,many,TRBV12-3/TRBV12-4
CASSLLGSPSAGELFF,TGTGCCAGCAGCCTTCTCGGGTCCCCGAGCGCCGGGGAGCTGTTTTTT,.,TRBJ2-2,few,TRBV5-5
CSPTSSDTQYF,TGCAGCCCCACGTCGTCAGATACGCAGTATTTT,.,TRBJ2-3,many,TRBV20-1
CASSEDHYEQYF,TGTGCCAGCAGTGAAGATCACTACGAGCAGTACTTC,.,TRBJ2-7,few,TRBV6-1
CASSQGLAGWFF,TGTGCCAGCAGCCAGGGACTAGCGGGATGGTTCTTC,TRBD2,TRBJ2-1,many,TRBV3-1
CASSSGVTYNEQFF,TGTGCCAGCAGTTCGGGAGTTACTTACAATGAGCAGTTCTTC,.,TRBJ2-1,.,TRBV7-8
CASSLAGSWTDTQYF,TGTGCCAGCAGCCTGGCCGGGAGCTGGACAGATACGCAGTATTTT,.,TRBJ2-3,.,TRBV14
CSARPTVRSSTGELFF,TGCAGTGCTAGACCCACAGTTAGGAGCAGCACCGGGGAGCTGTTTTTT,.,TRBJ2-2,.,TRBV20-1
CASSLVAGSTHTQYF,TGTGCCAGCAGCTTAGTTGCGGGGTCCACACATACGCAGTATTTT,.,TRBJ2-3,.,TRBV7-2
CASSFNRGRETQYF,TGTGCCAGCAGCTTTAATCGGGGACGGGAGACCCAGTACTTC,.,TRBJ2-5,many,TRBV11-2